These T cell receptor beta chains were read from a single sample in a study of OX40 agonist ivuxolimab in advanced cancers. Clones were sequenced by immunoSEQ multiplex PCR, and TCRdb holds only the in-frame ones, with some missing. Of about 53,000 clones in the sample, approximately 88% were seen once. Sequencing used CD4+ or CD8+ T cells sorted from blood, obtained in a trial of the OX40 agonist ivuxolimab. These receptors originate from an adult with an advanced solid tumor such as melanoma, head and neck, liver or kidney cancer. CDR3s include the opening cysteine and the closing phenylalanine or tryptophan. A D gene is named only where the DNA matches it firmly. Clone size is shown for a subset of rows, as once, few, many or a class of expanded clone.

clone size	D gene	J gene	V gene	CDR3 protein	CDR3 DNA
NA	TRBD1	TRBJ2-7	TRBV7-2	CASSRRDRVEQYF	TGTGCCAGCAGCCGCCGGGACAGGGTCGAGCAGTACTTC
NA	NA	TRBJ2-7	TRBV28	CASSGLVLRGAKLYEQYF	TGTGCCAGCAGTGGCCTAGTTCTTCGGGGGGCCAAACTTTACGAGCAGTACTTC
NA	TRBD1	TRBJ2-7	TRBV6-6	CASSTRTGGDDEQYF	TGTGCCAGCAGTACAAGGACAGGGGGCGACGACGAGCAGTACTTC
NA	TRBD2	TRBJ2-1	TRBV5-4	CASSGGLAGSINEQFF	TGTGCCAGCAGCGGGGGACTAGCGGGAAGTATCAATGAGCAGTTCTTC
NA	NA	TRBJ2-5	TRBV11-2	CASTLGVQNQETQYF	TGTGCCAGCACCCTAGGTGTGCAAAACCAAGAGACCCAGTACTTC
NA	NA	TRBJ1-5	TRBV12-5	CASGLVRGVADQPQHF	TGTGCTAGTGGTTTGGTACGCGGGGTAGCCGATCAGCCCCAGCATTTT
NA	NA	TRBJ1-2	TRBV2	CASSERGPGGYTF	TGTGCCAGCAGTGAGCGGGGTCCGGGTGGCTACACCTTC
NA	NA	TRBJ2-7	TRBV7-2	CASSLVQDYEQYF	TGTGCCAGCAGCTTAGTCCAGGACTACGAGCAGTACTTC
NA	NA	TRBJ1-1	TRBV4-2	CASSWGVGPTNTEAFF	TGTGCCAGCAGCTGGGGGGTTGGCCCTACGAACACTGAAGCTTTCTTT
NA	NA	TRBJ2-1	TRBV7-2	CASSIWGSNPYNEQFF	TGTGCCAGCAGCATTTGGGGGAGCAACCCCTACAATGAGCAGTTCTTC
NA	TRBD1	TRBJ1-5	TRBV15	CATSIGQVNQPQHF	TGTGCCACCAGCATCGGACAGGTCAATCAGCCCCAGCATTTT
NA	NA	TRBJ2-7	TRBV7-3	CASSLALQAAGSYEQYF	TGTGCCAGCAGCTTAGCGCTTCAGGCGGCGGGCTCCTACGAGCAGTACTTC
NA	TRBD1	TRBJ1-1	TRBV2	CASGRDRVYGTEAFF	TGTGCCAGCGGCCGGGACAGGGTTTATGGCACTGAAGCTTTCTTT
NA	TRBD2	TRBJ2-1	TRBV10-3	CAISESGREGEQFF	TGTGCCATCAGTGAGTCGGGACGGGAGGGTGAGCAGTTCTTC
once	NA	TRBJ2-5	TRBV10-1	CASSGAQETQYF	TGCGCCAGCAGTGGGGCTCAAGAGACCCAGTACTTC
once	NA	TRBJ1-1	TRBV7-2	CASSLGFVAEAFF	TGTGCCAGCAGCTTAGGGTTTGTCGCTGAAGCTTTCTTT
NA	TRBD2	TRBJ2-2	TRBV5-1	CASSLGVAGGFTGEPFF	TGCGCCAGCAGCTTGGGGGTAGCGGGAGGCTTCACCGGGGAGCCGTTTTTT
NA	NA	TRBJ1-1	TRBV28	CASSQGFGEAFF	TGTGCCAGCAGTCAGGGCTTTGGTGAAGCTTTCTTT
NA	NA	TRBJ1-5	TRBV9	CASSVWGNQPQHF	TGTGCCAGCAGCGTCTGGGGCAATCAGCCCCAGCATTTT
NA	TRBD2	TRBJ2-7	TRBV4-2	CASSQDYGASGISYEQYF	TGTGCCAGCAGCCAAGATTACGGGGCTAGCGGTATCTCCTACGAGCAGTACTTC
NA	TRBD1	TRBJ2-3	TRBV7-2	CASSLDNRGTDTQYF	TGTGCCAGCAGCTTAGATAACAGGGGGACTGATACGCAGTATTTT
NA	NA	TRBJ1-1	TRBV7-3	CASSSSGGDTEAFF	TGTGCCAGCAGCTCCTCGGGAGGGGACACTGAAGCTTTCTTT
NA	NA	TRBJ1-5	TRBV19	CASSIRGDQPQHF	TGTGCCAGTAGTATAAGGGGAGATCAGCCCCAGCATTTT
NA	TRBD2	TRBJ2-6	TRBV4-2	CASSQGGVISGANVLTF	TGTGCCAGCAGCCAGGGGGGGGTAATATCTGGGGCCAACGTCCTGACTTTC
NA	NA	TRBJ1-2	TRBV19	CASSIRTEDGYTF	TGTGCCAGTAGTATACGGACAGAGGATGGCTACACCTTC
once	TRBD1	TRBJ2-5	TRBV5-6	CASSLWVTGNQETQYF	TGTGCCAGCAGCCTATGGGTGACAGGGAATCAAGAGACCCAGTACTTC
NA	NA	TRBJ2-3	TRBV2	CASSDGGFRTIFTDTQYF	TGTGCCAGCAGTGATGGGGGGTTCCGGACTATTTTCACAGATACGCAGTATTTT
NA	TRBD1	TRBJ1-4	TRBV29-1	CSARTGDGTNEKLFF	TGCAGCGCCCGGACAGGGGATGGAACTAATGAAAAACTGTTTTTT
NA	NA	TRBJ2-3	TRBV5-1	CASSRIPGSDTQYF	TGCGCCAGCAGCCGGATCCCGGGCTCGGATACGCAGTATTTT
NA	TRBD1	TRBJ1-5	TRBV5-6	CASSRDRGRSGQPQHF	TGTGCCAGCAGCCGGGACAGGGGGCGTTCTGGTCAGCCCCAGCATTTT
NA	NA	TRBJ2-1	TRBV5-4	CASSLGGSYNEQFF	TGTGCCAGCAGCTTGGGCGGCTCCTACAATGAGCAGTTCTTC
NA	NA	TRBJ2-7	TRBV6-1	CASSEQLVRTVLYEQYF	TGTGCCAGCAGTGAACAGCTTGTAAGGACAGTCCTCTACGAGCAGTACTTC
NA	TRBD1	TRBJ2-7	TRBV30	CAWSRNRGPYEQYF	TGTGCCTGGAGTAGGAACAGGGGGCCTTACGAGCAGTACTTC
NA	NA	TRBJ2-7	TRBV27	CASSLIGPGRVPPYEQYF	TGTGCCAGCAGTTTGATTGGGCCGGGCAGGGTCCCCCCCTACGAGCAGTACTTC
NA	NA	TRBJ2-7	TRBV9	CASSATLSYEQYF	TGTGCCAGCAGTGCGACCCTCTCCTACGAGCAGTACTTC
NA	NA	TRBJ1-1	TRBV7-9	CASSPGQNTEAFF	TGTGCCAGCAGTCCGGGACAGAACACTGAAGCTTTCTTT
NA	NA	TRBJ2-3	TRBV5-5	CASSPQVRGSGDTQYF	TGTGCCAGCAGCCCCCAGGTCAGGGGATCGGGAGATACGCAGTATTTT
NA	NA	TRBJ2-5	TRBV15	CATSRPPRPALQETQYF	TGTGCCACCAGCCGCCCGCCCCGACCGGCCCTGCAAGAGACCCAGTACTTC
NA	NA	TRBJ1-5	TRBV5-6	CASSLGELQPQHF	TGTGCCAGCAGCTTGGGGGAGCTTCAGCCCCAGCATTTT
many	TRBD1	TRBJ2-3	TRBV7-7	CASSAQGRDTDTQYF	TGTGCCAGCAGCGCACAGGGGCGCGACACAGATACGCAGTATTTT
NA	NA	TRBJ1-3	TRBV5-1	CASSLRGSGNTIYF	TGCGCCAGCAGCTTGCGCGGCTCTGGAAACACCATATATTTT
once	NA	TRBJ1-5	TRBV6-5	CASSDLVSPQHF	TGTGCCAGCAGCGACCTTGTGTCGCCCCAGCATTTT
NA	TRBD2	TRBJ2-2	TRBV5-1	CASSLVAGGETGELFF	TGCGCCAGCAGCCTCGTAGCGGGAGGCGAAACCGGGGAGCTGTTTTTT
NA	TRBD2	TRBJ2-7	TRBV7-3	CASSSGLAGGSSEQYF	TGTGCCAGCAGCTCGGGACTAGCGGGAGGAAGCAGCGAGCAGTACTTC
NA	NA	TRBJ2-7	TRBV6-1	CASSFRPNLWDEQYF	TGTGCCAGCAGTTTCCGCCCCAACCTCTGGGACGAGCAGTACTTC
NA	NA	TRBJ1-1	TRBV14	CASTSRGRREDTEAFF	TGTGCCAGCACCTCCCGGGGGCGCAGGGAAGACACTGAAGCTTTCTTT
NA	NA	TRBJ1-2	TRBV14	CASSRDVRGDYGYTF	TGTGCCAGCAGCCGAGATGTCAGGGGTGACTATGGCTACACCTTC
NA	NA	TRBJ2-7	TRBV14	CASSRSRDHEQYF	TGTGCCAGCAGCCGGTCGAGGGATCACGAGCAGTACTTC